The clone carrying this TCR beta chain was seen only a few times. Its antigen is unidentified. This sample was taken from a study of T cell repertoires in cytomegalovirus infection. In the study overall: CMV epitopes that were recently identified and HLA-C-restricted were used alongside well-studied HLA-B-restricted ones. An indication of both CMV infection and matching HLA type came from public TCR beta signatures.

Using its own MiXCR run on the reads, TCRdb lists one record per CDR3 protein. The sample lists 550,000 to 850,000 distinct CDR3 sequences, around a third seen once, with 18% in the top ten. General study results and limits: Pooled public TCR beta family frequency picked out CMV carriers with the relevant HLA. The response measured ex vivo was dominated by TCR beta clonotypes (HLA-C-restricted and CMV-specific).

The CDR3 is 14 residues long. Germline CDR1 and CDR2: SGHTA and FQGNSA. V shed 6 bases and J shed 7 bases, with 15 bases lying between them. This TCR was recovered from a human donor in good health (CMV status not recorded). Some clones in this sample may be carry-over from other donors' samples. The chain couples TRBV7-2 to TRBJ1-4; TRBD1 is a possible D gene (6 bases). Sequenced material: cultured PBMCs, taken from culture after CMV antigen stimulation. The CDR3 region is CASRALGQSEKLFF. The CDR3 DNA reads TGTGCCAGCAGGGCGTTGGGACAAAGTGAAAAACTGTTTTTT.